Listed below are T cell receptor beta chains from one sample, sequenced in a study of T cell repertoires in cytomegalovirus infection. Via MiXCR, TCRdb re-called the reads, giving one row per CDR3 protein. Here the sample spans 200,000 or so distinct CDR3 sequences, approximately 38% being singletons. Which antigens these TCRs recognize remains unknown. Sequencing was performed on CD8+ T cells from cultured PBMCs, taken from culture after CMV antigen stimulation. The origin of the receptors is a human donor in good health (CMV status not recorded). Some clones in this sample may be carry-over from other donors' samples. The CDR3 runs from the conserved cysteine through the conserved F or W. The order of the fields is clone size, D gene, V gene, J gene, CDR3 protein, CDR3 DNA. A D gene is named only where the DNA matches it firmly. For some rows the clone size is stated as once, few or many, or as a class when expanded; others skip it.

clone size: few
D gene: TRBD2
V gene: TRBV20-1
J gene: TRBJ2-5
CDR3 protein: CSASGTSGRGIQETQYF
CDR3 DNA: TGCAGTGCTTCCGGGACTAGCGGGAGGGGGATCCAAGAGACCCAGTACTTC

clone size: .
D gene: .
V gene: TRBV27
J gene: TRBJ2-4
CDR3 protein: CASSWAGAKNIQYF
CDR3 DNA: TGTGCCAGCAGTTGGGCAGGAGCCAAAAACATTCAGTACTTC

clone size: .
D gene: TRBD2
V gene: TRBV27
J gene: TRBJ2-5
CDR3 protein: CASSRLGTRGVWETQYF
CDR3 DNA: TGTGCCAGCAGCCGATTGGGGACTAGAGGCGTATGGGAGACCCAGTACTTC

clone size: .
D gene: .
V gene: TRBV7-9
J gene: TRBJ2-3
CDR3 protein: CASSLKAGTWGTDTQYF
CDR3 DNA: TGTGCCAGCAGCTTGAAGGCCGGGACATGGGGCACAGATACGCAGTATTTT

clone size: .
D gene: .
V gene: TRBV2
J gene: TRBJ2-1
CDR3 protein: CASSETSLLINEQFF
CDR3 DNA: TGTGCCAGCAGTGAAACTAGCCTACTTATTAATGAGCAGTTCTTC

clone size: .
D gene: .
V gene: TRBV4-1
J gene: TRBJ1-2
CDR3 protein: CASSQDPGRGANGYTF
CDR3 DNA: TGCGCCAGCAGCCAAGATCCCGGGAGGGGAGCAAATGGCTACACCTTC

clone size: few
D gene: .
V gene: TRBV6-6
J gene: TRBJ2-1
CDR3 protein: CASSHKGNEQFF
CDR3 DNA: TGTGCCAGCAGCCACAAAGGCAATGAGCAGTTCTTC

clone size: few
D gene: .
V gene: TRBV10-3
J gene: TRBJ1-2
CDR3 protein: CAIKSRGVLANYGYTF
CDR3 DNA: TGTGCCATCAAATCCAGGGGAGTTCTAGCTAACTATGGCTACACCTTC

clone size: few
D gene: .
V gene: TRBV6-5
J gene: TRBJ2-2
CDR3 protein: CASSYSRVHGELFF
CDR3 DNA: TGTGCCAGCAGTTACTCTAGGGTCCACGGGGAGCTGTTTTTT

clone size: few
D gene: .
V gene: TRBV28
J gene: TRBJ2-5
CDR3 protein: CASSPTGFGTQYF
CDR3 DNA: TGTGCCAGCAGTCCTACAGGGTTCGGGACCCAGTACTTC

clone size: .
D gene: .
V gene: TRBV11-1
J gene: TRBJ2-3
CDR3 protein: CASSLATGTGLTTDTQYF
CDR3 DNA: TGTGCCAGCAGCTTAGCGACAGGGACGGGACTTACCACAGATACGCAGTATTTT